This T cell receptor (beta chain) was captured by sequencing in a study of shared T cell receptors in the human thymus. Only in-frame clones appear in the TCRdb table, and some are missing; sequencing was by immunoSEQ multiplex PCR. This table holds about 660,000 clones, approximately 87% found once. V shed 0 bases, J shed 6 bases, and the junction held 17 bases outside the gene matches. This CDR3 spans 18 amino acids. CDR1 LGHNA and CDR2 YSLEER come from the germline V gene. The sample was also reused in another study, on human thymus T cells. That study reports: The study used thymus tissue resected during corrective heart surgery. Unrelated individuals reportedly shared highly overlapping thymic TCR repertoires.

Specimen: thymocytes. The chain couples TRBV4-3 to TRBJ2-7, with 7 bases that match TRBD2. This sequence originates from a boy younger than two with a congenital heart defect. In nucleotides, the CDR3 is TGCGCCAGCAGCCAAGATATTATTCTTAGCGGGCCCACTACCGAGCAGTACTTC. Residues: CASSQDIILSGPTTEQYF.